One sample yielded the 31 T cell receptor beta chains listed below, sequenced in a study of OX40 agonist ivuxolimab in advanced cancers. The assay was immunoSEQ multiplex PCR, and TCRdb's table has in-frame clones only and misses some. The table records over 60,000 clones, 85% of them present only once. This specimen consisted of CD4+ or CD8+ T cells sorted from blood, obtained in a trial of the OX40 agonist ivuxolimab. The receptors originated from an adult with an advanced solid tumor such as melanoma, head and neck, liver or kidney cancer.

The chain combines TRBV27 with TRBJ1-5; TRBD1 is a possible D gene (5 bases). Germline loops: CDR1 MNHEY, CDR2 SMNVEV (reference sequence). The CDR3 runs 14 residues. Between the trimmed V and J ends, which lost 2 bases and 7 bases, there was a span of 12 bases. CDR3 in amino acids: CASSLKQASQPQHF. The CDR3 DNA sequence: TGTGCCAGCAGTTTAAAACAGGCCAGCCAGCCCCAGCATTTT.

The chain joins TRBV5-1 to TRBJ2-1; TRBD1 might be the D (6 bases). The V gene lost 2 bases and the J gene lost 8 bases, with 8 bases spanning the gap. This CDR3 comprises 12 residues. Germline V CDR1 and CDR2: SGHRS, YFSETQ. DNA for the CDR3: TGCGCCAGCAGCTTACAGGGATATGAGCAGTTCTTC. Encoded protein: CASSLQGYEQFF.

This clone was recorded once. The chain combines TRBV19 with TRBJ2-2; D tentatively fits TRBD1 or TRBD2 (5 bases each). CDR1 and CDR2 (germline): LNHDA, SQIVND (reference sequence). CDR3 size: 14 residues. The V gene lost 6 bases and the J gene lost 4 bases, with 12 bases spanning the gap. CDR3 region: CASSPLRGTGELFF. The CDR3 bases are TGTGCCAGTAGCCCCTTGAGGGGCACCGGGGAGCTGTTTTTT.

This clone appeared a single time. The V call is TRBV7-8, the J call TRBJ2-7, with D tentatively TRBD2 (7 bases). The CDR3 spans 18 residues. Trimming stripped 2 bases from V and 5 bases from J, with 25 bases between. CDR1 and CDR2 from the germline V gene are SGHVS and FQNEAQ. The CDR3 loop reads CASSLISRGGRASNEQYF. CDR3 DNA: TGTGCCAGCAGCTTAATTTCTCGAGGGGGGAGGGCCTCGAACGAGCAGTACTTC.

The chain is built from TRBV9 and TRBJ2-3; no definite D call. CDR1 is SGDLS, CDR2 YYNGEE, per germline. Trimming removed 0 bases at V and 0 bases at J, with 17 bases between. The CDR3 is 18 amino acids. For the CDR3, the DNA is TGTGCCAGCAGCGTAGTCCCCGTTGCCGGGTCCAGCACAGATACGCAGTATTTT. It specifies CASSVVPVAGSSTDTQYF.

CDR3: CASSQGSGTGRETQYF. The CDR3 DNA follows: TGCGCCAGCAGCCAAGGGTCGGGGACAGGACGAGAGACCCAGTACTTC. The chain combines TRBV4-1 with TRBJ2-5; the match to TRBD1 covers 8 bases. Germline CDR1 reads MGHRA; CDR2 reads YSYEKL. The V and J ends lost 1 base and 4 bases, in that order; junction bases with no gene match: 8. The CDR3 sequence is 16 residues long.

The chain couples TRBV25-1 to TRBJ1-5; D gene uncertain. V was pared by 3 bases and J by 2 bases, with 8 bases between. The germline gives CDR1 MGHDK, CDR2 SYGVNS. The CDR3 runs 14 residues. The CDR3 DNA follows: TGTGCCAGCAGTGATTACGGTGGCAATCAGCCCCAGCATTTT. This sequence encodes CASSDYGGNQPQHF.

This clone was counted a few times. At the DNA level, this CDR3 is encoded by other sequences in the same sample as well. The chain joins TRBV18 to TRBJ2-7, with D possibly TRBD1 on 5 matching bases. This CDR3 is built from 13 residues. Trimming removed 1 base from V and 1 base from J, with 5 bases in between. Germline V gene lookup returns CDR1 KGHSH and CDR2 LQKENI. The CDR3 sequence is CASSPQGSYEQYF. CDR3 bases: TGTGCCAGCTCACCACAGGGGTCCTACGAGCAGTACTTC. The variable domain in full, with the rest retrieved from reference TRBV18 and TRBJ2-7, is NAGVMQNPRHLVRRRGQEARLRCSPMKGHSHVYWYRQLPEEGLKFMVYLQKENIIDESGMPKERFSAEFPKEGPSILRIQQVVRGDSAAYFCASSPQGSYEQYFGPGTRLTVT.

CDR3: CASSYSQFQETQYF. In nucleotides, the CDR3 is TGTGCCAGCAGTTACTCACAGTTCCAAGAGACCCAGTACTTC. The rearrangement links TRBV6-6 to TRBJ2-5, with unresolved D. This CDR3 spans 14 amino acids. The germline CDR1 and CDR2 sequences are MNHNY and SVGAGI (reference sequence). The V and J ends lost 0 bases and 1 base respectively, with 6 bases between them.

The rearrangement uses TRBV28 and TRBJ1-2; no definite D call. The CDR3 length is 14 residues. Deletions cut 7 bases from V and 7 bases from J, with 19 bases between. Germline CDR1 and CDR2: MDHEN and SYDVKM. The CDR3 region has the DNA TGTGCCAGCACCCATCCCCCGGGGTTTGGTGGCTACACCTTC. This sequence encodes CASTHPPGFGGYTF.

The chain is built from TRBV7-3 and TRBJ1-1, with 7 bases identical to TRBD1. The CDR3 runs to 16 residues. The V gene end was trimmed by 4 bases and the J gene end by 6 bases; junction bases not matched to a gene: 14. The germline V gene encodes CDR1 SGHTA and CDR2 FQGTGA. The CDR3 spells CASSSGTVSSGAEAFF. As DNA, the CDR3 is TGTGCCAGCAGCTCCGGGACAGTGTCATCGGGGGCTGAAGCTTTCTTT.

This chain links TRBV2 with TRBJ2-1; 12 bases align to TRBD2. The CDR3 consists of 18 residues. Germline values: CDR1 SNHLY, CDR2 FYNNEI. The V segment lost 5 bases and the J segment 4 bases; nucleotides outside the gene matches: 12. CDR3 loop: CASSKYTVGTSGYNEQFF. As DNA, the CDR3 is TGTGCCAGCAGTAAATATACAGTCGGGACTAGCGGGTACAATGAGCAGTTCTTC.

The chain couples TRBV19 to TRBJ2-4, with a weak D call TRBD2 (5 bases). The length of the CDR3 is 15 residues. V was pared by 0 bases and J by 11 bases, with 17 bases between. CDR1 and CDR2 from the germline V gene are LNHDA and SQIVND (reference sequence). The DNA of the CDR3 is TGTGCCAGTAGTATAGACCCCCTGAGGGTCGGAGTTCAGTACTTC. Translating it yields CASSIDPLRVGVQYF.

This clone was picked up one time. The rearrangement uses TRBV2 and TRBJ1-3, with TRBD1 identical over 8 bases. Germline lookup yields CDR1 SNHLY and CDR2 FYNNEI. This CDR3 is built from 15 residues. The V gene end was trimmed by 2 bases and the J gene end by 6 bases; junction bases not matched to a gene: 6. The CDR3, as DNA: TGTGCCAGCAGTGAAAGGACAGGGACGAAAAACACCATATATTTT. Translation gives CASSERTGTKNTIYF.

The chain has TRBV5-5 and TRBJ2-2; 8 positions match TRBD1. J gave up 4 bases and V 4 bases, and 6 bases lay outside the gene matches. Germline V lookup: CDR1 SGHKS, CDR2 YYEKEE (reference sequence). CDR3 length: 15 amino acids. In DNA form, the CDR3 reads TGTGCCAGCAGCGTGGGACAGGCGGGCACCGGGGAGCTGTTTTTT. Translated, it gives CASSVGQAGTGELFF.

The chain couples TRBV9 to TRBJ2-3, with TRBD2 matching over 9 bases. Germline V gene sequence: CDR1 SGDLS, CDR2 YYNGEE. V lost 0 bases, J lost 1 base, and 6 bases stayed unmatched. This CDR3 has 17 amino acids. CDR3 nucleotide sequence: TGTGCCAGCAGCGTAGGGGGCGGGAGGGCCGGCACAGATACGCAGTATTTT. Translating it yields CASSVGGGRAGTDTQYF.

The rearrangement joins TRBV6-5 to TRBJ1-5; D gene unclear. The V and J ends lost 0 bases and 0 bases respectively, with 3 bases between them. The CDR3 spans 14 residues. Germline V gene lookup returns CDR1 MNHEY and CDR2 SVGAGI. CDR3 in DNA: TGTGCCAGCAGTTACTCCCATAGCAATCAGCCCCAGCATTTT. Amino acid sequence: CASSYSHSNQPQHF.

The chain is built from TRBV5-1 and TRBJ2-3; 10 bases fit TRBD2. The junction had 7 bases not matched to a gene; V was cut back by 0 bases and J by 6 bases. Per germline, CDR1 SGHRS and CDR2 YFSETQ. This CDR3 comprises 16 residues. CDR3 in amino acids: CASSLVGLAGVDTQYF. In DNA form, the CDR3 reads TGCGCCAGCAGCTTGGTAGGCCTAGCGGGAGTCGATACGCAGTATTTT.

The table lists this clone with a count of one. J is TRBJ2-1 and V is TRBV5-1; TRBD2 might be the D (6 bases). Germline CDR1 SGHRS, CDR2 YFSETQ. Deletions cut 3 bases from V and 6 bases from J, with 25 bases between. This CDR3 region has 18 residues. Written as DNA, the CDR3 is TGCGCCAGCAGCTCAACCCCCCGGAGGGCCCTATCCATCAATGAGCAGTTCTTC. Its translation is CASSSTPRRALSINEQFF.

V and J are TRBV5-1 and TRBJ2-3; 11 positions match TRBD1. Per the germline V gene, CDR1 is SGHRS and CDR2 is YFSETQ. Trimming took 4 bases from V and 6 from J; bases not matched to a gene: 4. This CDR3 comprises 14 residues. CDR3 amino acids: CASSGGQGGDTQYF. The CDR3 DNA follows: TGCGCCAGCAGCGGGGGACAGGGGGGCGATACGCAGTATTTT.

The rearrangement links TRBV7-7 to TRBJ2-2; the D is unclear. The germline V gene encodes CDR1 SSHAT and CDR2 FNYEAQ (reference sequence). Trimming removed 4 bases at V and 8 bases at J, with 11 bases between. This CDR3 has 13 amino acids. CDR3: CASSSSILGELFF. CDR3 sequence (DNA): TGTGCCAGCAGCTCGTCGATTCTGGGGGAGCTGTTTTTT.

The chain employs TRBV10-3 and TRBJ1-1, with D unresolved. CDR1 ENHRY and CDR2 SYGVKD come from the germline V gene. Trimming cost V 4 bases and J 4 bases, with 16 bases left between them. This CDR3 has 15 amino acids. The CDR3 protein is CAISAFPESGTEAFF. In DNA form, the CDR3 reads TGTGCCATCAGTGCGTTTCCGGAGTCTGGCACTGAAGCTTTCTTT.

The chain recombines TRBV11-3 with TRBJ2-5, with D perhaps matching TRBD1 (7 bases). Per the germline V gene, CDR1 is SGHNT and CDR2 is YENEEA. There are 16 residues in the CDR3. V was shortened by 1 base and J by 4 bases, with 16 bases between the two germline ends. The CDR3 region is CASSLGRGVRGETQYF. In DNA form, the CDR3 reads TGTGCCAGCAGCTTAGGCAGGGGGGTCCGAGGAGAGACCCAGTACTTC.

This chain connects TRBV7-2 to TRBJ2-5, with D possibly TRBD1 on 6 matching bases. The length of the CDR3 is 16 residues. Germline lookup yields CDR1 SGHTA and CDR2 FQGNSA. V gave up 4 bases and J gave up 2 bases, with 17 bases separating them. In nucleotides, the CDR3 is TGTGCCAGCAGCTACCCCCAGGGGACGTGGCAAGAGACCCAGTACTTC. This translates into CASSYPQGTWQETQYF.

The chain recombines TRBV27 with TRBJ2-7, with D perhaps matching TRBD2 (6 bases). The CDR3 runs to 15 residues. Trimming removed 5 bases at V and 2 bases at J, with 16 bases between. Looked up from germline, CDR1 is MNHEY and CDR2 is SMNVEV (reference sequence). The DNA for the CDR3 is TGTGCCAGCAGTGTCGCCGGGACTGGTACCTACGAGCAGTACTTC. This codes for CASSVAGTGTYEQYF.

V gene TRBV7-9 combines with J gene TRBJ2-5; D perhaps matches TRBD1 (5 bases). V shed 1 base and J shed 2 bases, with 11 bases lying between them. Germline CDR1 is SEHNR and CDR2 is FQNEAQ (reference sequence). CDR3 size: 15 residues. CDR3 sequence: CASSLGRGPQETQYF. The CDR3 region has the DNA TGTGCCAGCAGCTTAGGTAGGGGTCCTCAAGAGACCCAGTACTTC.

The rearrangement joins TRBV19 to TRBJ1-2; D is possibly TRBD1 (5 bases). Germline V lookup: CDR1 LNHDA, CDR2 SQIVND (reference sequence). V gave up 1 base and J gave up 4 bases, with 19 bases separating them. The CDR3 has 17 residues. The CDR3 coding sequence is TGTGCCAGTAGTATAGGATGGGGCACACAAGGATCCTATGGCTACACCTTC. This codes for CASSIGWGTQGSYGYTF.

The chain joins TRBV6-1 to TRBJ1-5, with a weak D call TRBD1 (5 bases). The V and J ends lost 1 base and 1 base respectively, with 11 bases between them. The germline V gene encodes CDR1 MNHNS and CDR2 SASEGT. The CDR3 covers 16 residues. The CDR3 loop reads CASSEESPGSNQPQHF. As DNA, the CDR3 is TGTGCCAGCAGTGAAGAAAGCCCAGGGAGCAATCAGCCCCAGCATTTT.

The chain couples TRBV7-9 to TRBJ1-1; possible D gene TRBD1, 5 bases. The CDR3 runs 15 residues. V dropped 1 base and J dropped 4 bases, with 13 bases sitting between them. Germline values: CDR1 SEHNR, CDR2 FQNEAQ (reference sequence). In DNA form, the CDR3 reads TGTGCCAGCAGCTTAGGGGCAGGGAGGGGCACTGAAGCTTTCTTT. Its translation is CASSLGAGRGTEAFF.

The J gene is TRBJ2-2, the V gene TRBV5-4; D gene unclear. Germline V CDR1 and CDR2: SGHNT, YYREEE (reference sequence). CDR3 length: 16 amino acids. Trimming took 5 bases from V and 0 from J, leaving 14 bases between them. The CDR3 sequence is CASSVFARPNTGELFF. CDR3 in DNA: TGTGCCAGCAGTGTCTTTGCTCGACCGAACACCGGGGAGCTGTTTTTT.

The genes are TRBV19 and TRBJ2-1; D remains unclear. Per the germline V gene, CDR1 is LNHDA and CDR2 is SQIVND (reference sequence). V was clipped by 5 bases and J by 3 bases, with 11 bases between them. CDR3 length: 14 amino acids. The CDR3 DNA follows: TGTGCCAGTAGTGCCCGAAGGGACTACAATGAGCAGTTCTTC. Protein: CASSARRDYNEQFF.